This entry is about one TCR beta chain. Repertoires were generated with immunoSEQ multiplex PCR, while TCRdb's copy carries only in-frame clones and drops some. Here the sample spans 80,000 to 100,000 clones, 91% being singletons. The sample originates from a study of T cell changes during pregnancy in multiple sclerosis. Germline assignment: CDR1 SNHLY and CDR2 FYNNEI. The ends were cut back, 3 bases at V and 4 bases at J, with 7 bases in the middle. The CDR3 covers 12 residues. The receptor was isolated from a female donor in good health, enrolled as a control in a pregnancy study. The chain links TRBV2 to TRBJ2-7; no clear D. The sample was peripheral blood, taken after pregnancy. Here the CDR3 DNA reads TGTGCCAGCAGTGAGGCAGGTTACGAGCAGTACTTC. It encodes CASSEAGYEQYF.